This T cell receptor (beta chain) was recorded in a study of technical replicates of blood from a handful of donors. Data came from immunoSEQ multiplex PCR; TCRdb stores just in-frame clones and leaves some out. Here the sample spans over 70,000 clones, roughly 96% being singletons. The CDR3 covers 12 residues. V was trimmed by 0 bases and J by 8 bases, leaving 6 bases between them. Germline CDR1 SGHRS, CDR2 YFSETQ. The chain recombines TRBV5-1 with TRBJ2-1, with a weak D call TRBD1 (5 bases). The sequence came from a human donor in good health. The material sequenced was T cells isolated from PBMCs. The CDR3 region is CASSLVGHEQFF. CDR3 bases: TGCGCCAGCAGCTTGGTGGGGCATGAGCAGTTCTTC.